The 2 T cell receptor beta chains in this list originate from one sample, sequenced in a study of blood T cells in healthy people across ages. The use of a sample-barcoded 5' primer and a J-beta primer mix characterized a second PCR of roughly 7 to 12 cycles. One entry per CDR3 protein results from TCRdb running MiXCR on the 5' RACE reads. The sample has approximately 800,000 distinct CDR3 sequences, approximately 60% seen once. The material sequenced was blood. These receptors originate from a man aged 40-49 years in good health.

This chain uses TRBV6-2 or TRBV6-3 with TRBJ1-2; 8 bases are shared with TRBD1. Trimming cost V 5 bases and J 5 bases; bases outside gene matches: 16. This CDR3 comprises 17 residues. Germline V gene sequence: CDR1 MNHEY, CDR2 SVGEGT. Here the CDR3 reads CASSRTRSLQGEYGYTF. CDR3 nucleotides: TGTGCCAGCAGTCGGACGCGGAGCTTACAGGGGGAATATGGCTACACCTTC.

The rearrangement joins TRBV20-1 to TRBJ2-4; D is undetermined. V was cut by 0 bases and J by 3 bases, with 15 bases left in between. This CDR3 contains 16 residues. The germline V gene has CDR1 DFQATT and CDR2 SNEGSKA (reference sequence). In nucleotides, the CDR3 is TGCAGTGCTAGAGACCCCTGGGAACAGCGCAAAAACATTCAGTACTTC. Translation gives CSARDPWEQRKNIQYF.